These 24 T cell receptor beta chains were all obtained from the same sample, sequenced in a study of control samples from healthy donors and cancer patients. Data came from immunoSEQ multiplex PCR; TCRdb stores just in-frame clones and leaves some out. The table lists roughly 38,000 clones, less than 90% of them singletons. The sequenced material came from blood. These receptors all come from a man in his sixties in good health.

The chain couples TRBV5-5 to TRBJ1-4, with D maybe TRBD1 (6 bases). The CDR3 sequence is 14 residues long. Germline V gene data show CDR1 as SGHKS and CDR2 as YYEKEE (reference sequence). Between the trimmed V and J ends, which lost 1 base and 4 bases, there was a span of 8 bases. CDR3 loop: CASSLLQGNEKLFF. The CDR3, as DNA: TGTGCCAGCAGCTTGTTACAGGGTAATGAAAAACTGTTTTTT.

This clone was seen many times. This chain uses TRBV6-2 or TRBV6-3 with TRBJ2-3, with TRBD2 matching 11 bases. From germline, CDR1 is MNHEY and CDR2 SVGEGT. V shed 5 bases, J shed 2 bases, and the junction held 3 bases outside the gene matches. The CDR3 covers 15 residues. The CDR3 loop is CASSSSGGATDTQYF. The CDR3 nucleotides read TGTGCCAGCAGTAGTAGCGGGGGGGCCACAGATACGCAGTATTTT.

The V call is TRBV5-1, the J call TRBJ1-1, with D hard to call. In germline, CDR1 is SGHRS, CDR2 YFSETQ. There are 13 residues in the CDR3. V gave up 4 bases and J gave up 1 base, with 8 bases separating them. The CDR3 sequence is CASSLVPNTEAFF. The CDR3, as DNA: TGCGCCAGCAGCCTGGTGCCGAACACTGAAGCTTTCTTT. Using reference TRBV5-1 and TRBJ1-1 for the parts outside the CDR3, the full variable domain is KAGVTQTPRYLIKTRGQQVTLSCSPISGHRSVSWYQQTPGQGLQFLFEYFSETQRNKGNFPGRFSGRQFSNSRSEMNVSTLELGDSALYLCASSLVPNTEAFFGQGTRLTVV.

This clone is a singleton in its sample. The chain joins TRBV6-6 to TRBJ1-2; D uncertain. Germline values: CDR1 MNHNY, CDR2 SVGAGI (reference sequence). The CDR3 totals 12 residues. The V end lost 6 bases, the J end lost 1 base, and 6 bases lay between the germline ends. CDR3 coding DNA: TGTGCCAGCAGCCACCTTAACTATGGCTACACCTTC. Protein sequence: CASSHLNYGYTF.

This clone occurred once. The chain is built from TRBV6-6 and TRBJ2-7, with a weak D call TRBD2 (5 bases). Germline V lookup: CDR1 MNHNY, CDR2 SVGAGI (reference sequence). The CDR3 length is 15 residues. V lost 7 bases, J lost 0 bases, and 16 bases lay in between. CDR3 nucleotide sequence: TGTGCCAGCACCCCTCGGGGAACCCACTCCTACGAGCAGTACTTC. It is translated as CASTPRGTHSYEQYF.

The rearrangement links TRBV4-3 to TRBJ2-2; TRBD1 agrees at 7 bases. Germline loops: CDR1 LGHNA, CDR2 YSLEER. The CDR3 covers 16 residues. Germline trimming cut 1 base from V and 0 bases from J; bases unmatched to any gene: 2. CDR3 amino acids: CASSQGTGANTGELFF. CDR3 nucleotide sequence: TGCGCCAGCAGCCAAGGAACAGGGGCGAACACCGGGGAGCTGTTTTTT.

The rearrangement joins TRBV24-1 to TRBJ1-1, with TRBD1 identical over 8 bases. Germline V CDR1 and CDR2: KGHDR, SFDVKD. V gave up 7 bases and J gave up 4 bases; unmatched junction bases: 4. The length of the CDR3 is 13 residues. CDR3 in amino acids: CATRGQGGTEAFF. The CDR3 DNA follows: TGTGCCACCAGAGGACAGGGTGGCACTGAAGCTTTCTTT.

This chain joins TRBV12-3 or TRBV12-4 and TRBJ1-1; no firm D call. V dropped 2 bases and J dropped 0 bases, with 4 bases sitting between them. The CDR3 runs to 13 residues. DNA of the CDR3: TGTGCCAGCAGTTTATTGATGAACACTGAAGCTTTCTTT. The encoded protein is CASSLLMNTEAFF.

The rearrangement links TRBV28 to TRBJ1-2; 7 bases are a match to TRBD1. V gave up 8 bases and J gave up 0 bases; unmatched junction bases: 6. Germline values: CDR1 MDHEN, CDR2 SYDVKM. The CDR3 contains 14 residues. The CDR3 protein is CASLTGTANYGYTF. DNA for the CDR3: TGTGCCAGCCTGACAGGGACAGCTAACTATGGCTACACCTTC.

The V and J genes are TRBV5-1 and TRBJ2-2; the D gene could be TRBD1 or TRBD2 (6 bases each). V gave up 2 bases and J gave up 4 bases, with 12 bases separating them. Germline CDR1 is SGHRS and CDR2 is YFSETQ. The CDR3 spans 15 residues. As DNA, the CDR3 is TGCGCCAGCAGCTTACAGGGACTGGGCACCGGGGAGCTGTTTTTT. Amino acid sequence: CASSLQGLGTGELFF.

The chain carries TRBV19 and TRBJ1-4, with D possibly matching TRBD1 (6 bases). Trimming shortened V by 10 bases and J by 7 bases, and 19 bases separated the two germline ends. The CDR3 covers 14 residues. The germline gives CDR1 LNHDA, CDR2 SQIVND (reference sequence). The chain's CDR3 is CAIRGGLRLEKLFF. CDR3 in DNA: TGTGCCATAAGGGGGGGACTGAGACTTGAAAAACTGTTTTTT.

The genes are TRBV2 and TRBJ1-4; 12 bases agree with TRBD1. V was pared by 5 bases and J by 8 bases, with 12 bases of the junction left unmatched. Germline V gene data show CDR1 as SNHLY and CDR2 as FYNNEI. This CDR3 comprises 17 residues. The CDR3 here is CASSSRDRGPFGEKLFF. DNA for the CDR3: TGTGCCAGCAGTAGCCGGGACAGGGGGCCCTTTGGAGAAAAACTGTTTTTT.

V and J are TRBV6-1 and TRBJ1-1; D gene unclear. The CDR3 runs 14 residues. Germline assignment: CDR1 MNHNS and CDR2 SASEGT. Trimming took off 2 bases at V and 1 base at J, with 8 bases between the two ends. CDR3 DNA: TGTGCCAGCAGTGAACTCGGTGGGAACACTGAAGCTTTCTTT. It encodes CASSELGGNTEAFF.

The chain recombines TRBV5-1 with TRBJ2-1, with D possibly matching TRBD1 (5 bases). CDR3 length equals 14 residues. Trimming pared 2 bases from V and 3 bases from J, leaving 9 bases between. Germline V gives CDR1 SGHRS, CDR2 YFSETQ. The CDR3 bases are TGCGCCAGCAGCTTACGCCAGGGCTACAATGAGCAGTTCTTC. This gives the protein CASSLRQGYNEQFF. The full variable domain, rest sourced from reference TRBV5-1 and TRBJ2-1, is KAGVTQTPRYLIKTRGQQVTLSCSPISGHRSVSWYQQTPGQGLQFLFEYFSETQRNKGNFPGRFSGRQFSNSRSEMNVSTLELGDSALYLCASSLRQGYNEQFFGPGTRLTVL.

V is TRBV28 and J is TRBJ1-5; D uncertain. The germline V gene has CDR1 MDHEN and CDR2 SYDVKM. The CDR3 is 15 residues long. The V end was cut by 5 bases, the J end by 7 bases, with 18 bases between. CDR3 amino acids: CASSPPPAEKQPQHF. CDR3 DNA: TGTGCCAGCAGTCCCCCCCCCGCTGAGAAGCAGCCCCAGCATTTT. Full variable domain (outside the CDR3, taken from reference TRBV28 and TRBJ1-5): DVKVTQSSRYLVKRTGEKVFLECVQDMDHENMFWYRQDPGLGLRLIYFSYDVKMKEKGDIPEGYSVSREKKERFSLILESASTNQTSMYLCASSPPPAEKQPQHFGDGTRLSIL.

The CDR3 region is CASSEGNSFYFTTGITKTQYF. The CDR3 DNA sequence: TGTGCCAGCAGTGAAGGCAACTCCTTTTATTTTACGACAGGGATAACGAAGACCCAGTACTTC. The rearrangement links TRBV2 to TRBJ2-5; TRBD1 matches 7 bases. This CDR3 spans 21 amino acids. The V gene end was trimmed by 1 base and the J gene end by 6 bases; junction bases not matched to a gene: 26. The germline V gene has CDR1 SNHLY and CDR2 FYNNEI.

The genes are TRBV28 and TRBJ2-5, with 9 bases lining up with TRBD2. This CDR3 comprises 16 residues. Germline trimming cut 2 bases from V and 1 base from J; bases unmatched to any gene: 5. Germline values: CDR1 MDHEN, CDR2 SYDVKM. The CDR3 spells CASSLGGRAIQETQYF. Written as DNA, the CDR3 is TGTGCCAGCAGTTTAGGCGGGAGGGCCATCCAAGAGACCCAGTACTTC.

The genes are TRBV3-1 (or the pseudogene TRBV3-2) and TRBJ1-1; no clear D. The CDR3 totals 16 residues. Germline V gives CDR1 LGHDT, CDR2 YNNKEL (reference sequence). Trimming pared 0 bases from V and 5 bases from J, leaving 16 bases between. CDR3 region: CASSQERKRFSTEAFF. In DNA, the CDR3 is TGTGCCAGCAGCCAAGAACGGAAGCGGTTTTCGACTGAAGCTTTCTTT.

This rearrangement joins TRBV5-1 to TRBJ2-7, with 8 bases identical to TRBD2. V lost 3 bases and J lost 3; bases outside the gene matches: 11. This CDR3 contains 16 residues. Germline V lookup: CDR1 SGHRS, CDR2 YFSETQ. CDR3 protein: CASSSNPSGGNYEQYF. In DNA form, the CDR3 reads TGCGCCAGCAGCTCCAACCCGAGCGGGGGAAACTACGAGCAGTACTTC.

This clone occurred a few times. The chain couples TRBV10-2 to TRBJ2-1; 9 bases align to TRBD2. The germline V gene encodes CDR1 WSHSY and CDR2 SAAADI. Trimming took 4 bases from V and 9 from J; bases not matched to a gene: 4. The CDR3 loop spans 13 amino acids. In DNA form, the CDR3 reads TGCGCCAGCAGTGCCGCGGGGGGGGCTGAGCAGTTCTTC. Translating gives CASSAAGGAEQFF.

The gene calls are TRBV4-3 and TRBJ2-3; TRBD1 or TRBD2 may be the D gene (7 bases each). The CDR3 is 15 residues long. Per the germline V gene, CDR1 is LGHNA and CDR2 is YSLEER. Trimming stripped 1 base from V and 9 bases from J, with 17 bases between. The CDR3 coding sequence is TGCGCCAGCAGCCAAGGGGAAAGGGAGGGGGCCACGCAGTATTTT. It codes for CASSQGEREGATQYF.

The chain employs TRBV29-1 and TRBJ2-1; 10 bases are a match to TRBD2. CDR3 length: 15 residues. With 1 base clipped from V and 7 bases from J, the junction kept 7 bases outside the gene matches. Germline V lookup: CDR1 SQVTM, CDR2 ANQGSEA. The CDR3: CSVEGGTSELNEQFF. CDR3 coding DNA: TGCAGCGTTGAAGGTGGGACTAGCGAGTTGAATGAGCAGTTCTTC.

The chain's CDR3 is CASRSGRANEKLFF. CDR3 in DNA: TGTGCCAGCAGGTCGGGCAGGGCTAATGAAAAACTGTTTTTT. V gene TRBV6-5 combines with J gene TRBJ1-4, with a possible D match to TRBD1 (5 bases). Germline CDR1 MNHEY, CDR2 SVGAGI. The V end lost 6 bases, the J end lost 3 bases, and 11 bases lay between the germline ends. The CDR3 runs to 14 residues.

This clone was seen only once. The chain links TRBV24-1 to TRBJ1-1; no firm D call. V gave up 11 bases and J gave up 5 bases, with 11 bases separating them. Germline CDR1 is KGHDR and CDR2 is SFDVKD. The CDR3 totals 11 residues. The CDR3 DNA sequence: TGTGCCATCTCATCTGAGACTGAAGCTTTCTTT. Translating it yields CAISSETEAFF.